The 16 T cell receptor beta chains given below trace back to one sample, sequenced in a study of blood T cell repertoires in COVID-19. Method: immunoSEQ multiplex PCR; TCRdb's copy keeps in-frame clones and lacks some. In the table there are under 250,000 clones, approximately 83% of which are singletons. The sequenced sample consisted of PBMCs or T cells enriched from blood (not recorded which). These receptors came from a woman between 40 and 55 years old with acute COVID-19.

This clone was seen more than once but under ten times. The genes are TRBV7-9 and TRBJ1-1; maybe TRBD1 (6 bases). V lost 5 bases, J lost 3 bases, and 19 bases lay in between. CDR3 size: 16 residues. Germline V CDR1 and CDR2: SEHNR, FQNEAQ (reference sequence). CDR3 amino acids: CASSRSRTVEDTEAFF. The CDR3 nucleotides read TGTGCCAGCAGCCGGAGCCGGACAGTTGAGGACACTGAAGCTTTCTTT.

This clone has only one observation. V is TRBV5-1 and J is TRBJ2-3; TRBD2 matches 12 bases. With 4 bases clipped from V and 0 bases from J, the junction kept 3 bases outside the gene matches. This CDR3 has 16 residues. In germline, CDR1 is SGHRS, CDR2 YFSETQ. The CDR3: CASSQGTSGSTDTQYF. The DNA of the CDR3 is TGCGCCAGCAGCCAGGGGACTAGCGGGAGCACAGATACGCAGTATTTT.

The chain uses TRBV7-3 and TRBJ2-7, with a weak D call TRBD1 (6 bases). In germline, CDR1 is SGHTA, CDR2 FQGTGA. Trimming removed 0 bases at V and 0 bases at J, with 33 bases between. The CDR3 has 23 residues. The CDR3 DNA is TGTGCCAGCAGCTTAACAGGTCCCAGGACAGCAGGGTGGGAATTTTTGGGCTCCTACGAGCAGTACTTC. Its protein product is CASSLTGPRTAGWEFLGSYEQYF.

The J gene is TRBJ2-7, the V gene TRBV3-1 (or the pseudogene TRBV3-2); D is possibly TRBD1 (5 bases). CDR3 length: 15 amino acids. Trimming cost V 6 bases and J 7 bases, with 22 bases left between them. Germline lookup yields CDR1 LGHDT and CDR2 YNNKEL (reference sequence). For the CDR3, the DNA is TGTGCCAGCAGTTTTACCGGCACGGACACTACGGAGCAGTACTTC. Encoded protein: CASSFTGTDTTEQYF.

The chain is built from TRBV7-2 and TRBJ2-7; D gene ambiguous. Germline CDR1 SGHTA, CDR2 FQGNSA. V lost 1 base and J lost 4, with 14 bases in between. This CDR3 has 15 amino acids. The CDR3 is CASSLGPTSRYEQYF. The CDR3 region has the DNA TGTGCCAGCAGCTTAGGACCGACTTCCCGTTACGAGCAGTACTTC.

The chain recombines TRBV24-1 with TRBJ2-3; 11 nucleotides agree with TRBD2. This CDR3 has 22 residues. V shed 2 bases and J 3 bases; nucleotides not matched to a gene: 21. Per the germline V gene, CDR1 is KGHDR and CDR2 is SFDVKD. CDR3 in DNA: TGTGCCACCAGTGATTACCCCTTGACTAGCGGGATGCACACGGTAGGTACAGATACGCAGTATTTT. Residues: CATSDYPLTSGMHTVGTDTQYF.

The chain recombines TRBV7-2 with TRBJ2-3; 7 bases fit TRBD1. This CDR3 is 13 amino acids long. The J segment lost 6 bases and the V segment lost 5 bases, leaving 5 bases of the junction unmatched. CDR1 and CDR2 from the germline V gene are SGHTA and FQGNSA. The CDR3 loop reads CASSIGGRDTQYF. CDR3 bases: TGTGCCAGCAGCATAGGGGGCCGCGATACGCAGTATTTT.

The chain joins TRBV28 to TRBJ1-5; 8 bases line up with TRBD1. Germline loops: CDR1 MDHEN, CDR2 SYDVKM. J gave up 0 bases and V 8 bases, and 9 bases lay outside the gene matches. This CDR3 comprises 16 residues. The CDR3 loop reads CASRPNRGVSNQPQHF. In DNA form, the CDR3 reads TGTGCCAGCCGCCCAAACAGGGGGGTTAGCAATCAGCCCCAGCATTTT.

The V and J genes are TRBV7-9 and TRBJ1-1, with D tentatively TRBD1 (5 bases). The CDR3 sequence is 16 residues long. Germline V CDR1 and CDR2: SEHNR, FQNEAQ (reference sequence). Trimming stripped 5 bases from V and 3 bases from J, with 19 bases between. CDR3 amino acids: CASSESNLGGDTEAFF. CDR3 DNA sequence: TGTGCCAGCAGCGAAAGTAATTTGGGGGGAGACACTGAAGCTTTCTTT.

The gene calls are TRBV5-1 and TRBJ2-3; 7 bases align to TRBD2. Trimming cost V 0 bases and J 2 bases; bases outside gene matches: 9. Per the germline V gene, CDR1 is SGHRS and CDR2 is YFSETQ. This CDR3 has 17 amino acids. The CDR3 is CASSLGVAGGYTDTQYF. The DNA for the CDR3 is TGCGCCAGCAGCTTGGGGGTAGCGGGCGGTTACACAGATACGCAGTATTTT.

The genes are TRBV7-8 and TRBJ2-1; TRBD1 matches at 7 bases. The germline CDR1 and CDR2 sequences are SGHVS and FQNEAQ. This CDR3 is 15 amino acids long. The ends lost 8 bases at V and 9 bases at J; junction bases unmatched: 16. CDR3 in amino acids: CASDYRRQGGGEQFF. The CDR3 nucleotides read TGTGCCAGCGACTACCGAAGACAGGGTGGAGGTGAGCAGTTCTTC.

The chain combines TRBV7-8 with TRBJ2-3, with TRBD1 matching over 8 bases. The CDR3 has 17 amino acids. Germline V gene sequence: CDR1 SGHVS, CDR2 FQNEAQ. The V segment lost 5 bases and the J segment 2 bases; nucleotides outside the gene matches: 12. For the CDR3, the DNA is TGTGCCAGCAGCGCGTTTCCCGGGACAGGTTTCACAGATACGCAGTATTTT. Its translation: CASSAFPGTGFTDTQYF. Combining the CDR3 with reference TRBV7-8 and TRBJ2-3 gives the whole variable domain GAGVSQSPRYKVAKRGQDVALRCDPISGHVSLFWYQQALGQGPEFLTYFQNEAQLDKSGLPSDRFFAERPEGSVSTLKIQRTQQEDSAVYLCASSAFPGTGFTDTQYFGPGTRLTVL.

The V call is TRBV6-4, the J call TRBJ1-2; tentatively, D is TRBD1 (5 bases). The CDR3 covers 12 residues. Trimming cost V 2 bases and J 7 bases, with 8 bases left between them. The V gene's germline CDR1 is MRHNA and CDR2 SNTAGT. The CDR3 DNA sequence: TGTGCCAGCAGTGACCTAAGGGGTGGCTACACCTTC. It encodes CASSDLRGGYTF.

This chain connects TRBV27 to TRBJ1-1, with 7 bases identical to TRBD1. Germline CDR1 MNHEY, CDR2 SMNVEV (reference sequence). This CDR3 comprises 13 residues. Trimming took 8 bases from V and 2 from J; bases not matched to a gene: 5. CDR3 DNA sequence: TGTGCCAGCCAGACAGGGTTTAACACTGAAGCTTTCTTT. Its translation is CASQTGFNTEAFF.

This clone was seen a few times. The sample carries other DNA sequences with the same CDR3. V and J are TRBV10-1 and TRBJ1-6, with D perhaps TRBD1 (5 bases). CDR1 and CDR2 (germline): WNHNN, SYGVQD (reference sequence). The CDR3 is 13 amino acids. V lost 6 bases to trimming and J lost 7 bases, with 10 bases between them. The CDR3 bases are TGCGCCAGCAGCCCAGACAGAAATTCACCCCTCCACTTT. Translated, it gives CASSPDRNSPLHF.

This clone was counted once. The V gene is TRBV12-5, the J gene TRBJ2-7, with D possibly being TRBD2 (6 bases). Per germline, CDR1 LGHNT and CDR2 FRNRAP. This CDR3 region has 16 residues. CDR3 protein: CDAFSRTGARSYEQYF. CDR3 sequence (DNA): TGTGACGCCTTTTCCAGGACGGGAGCCCGATCCTACGAGCAGTACTTC.